This is a list of T cell receptor beta chains from one sample in a study of blood T cell repertoires in COVID-19. The repertoire was sequenced with immunoSEQ multiplex PCR; TCRdb's copy has only in-frame clones and lacks some. The sample yields about 200,000 clones, around nine tenths seen once. What was sequenced was peripheral blood. Source of these receptors: a man in his 60s with acute or convalescent COVID-19. Each CDR3 is given with its conserved first and last residue. D genes are given only for firm matches. The size entry is marked missing in some rows and otherwise reads once, few, many or a size class.

j_call,clone_size,v_call,d_call,cdr3_aa,cdr3_nt
TRBJ2-5,.,TRBV19,TRBD1,CASSTTTTGGWQETQYF,TGTGCCAGTAGTACCACAACGACAGGGGGGTGGCAAGAGACCCAGTACTTC
TRBJ2-1,.,TRBV7-9,.,CASSQNEQFF,TGTGCCAGCAGCCAAAATGAGCAGTTCTTC
TRBJ1-1,.,TRBV4-1,.,CASSRDLLNTEAFF,TGCGCCAGCAGCCGAGATCTTCTGAACACTGAAGCTTTCTTT
TRBJ1-5,.,TRBV18,.,CASSPFARVRASHQPQHF,TGTGCCAGCTCACCATTCGCCCGAGTCAGGGCTTCGCATCAGCCCCAGCATTTT
TRBJ2-5,.,TRBV5-1,TRBD2,CASSLFPSGASGETQYF,TGCGCCAGCAGCTTGTTTCCTAGCGGGGCGTCGGGAGAGACCCAGTACTTC
TRBJ1-1,.,TRBV6-5,TRBD1,CASRLTGQGNTEAFF,TGTGCCAGCAGACTCACCGGACAGGGGAACACTGAAGCTTTCTTT
TRBJ2-1,.,TRBV5-4,TRBD2,CASSLVSAGGFGEQFF,TGTGCCAGCAGCTTGGTGTCAGCGGGGGGGTTTGGTGAGCAGTTCTTC
TRBJ1-2,.,TRBV9,TRBD1,CASNYGTGQGYGYTF,TGTGCCAGCAACTATGGGACAGGGCAAGGGTATGGCTACACCTTC
TRBJ2-1,.,TRBV7-2,TRBD2,CASSRLAAEQFF,TGTGCCAGCAGCCGACTAGCGGCCGAGCAGTTCTTC
TRBJ2-5,.,TRBV10-2,.,CASSEPGETQYF,TGCGCCAGCAGTGAGCCCGGGGAGACCCAGTACTTC
TRBJ1-2,.,TRBV29-1,TRBD1,CSALHRGLGYGYTF,TGCAGCGCACTGCACAGGGGGCTCGGATATGGCTACACCTTC
TRBJ2-1,.,TRBV5-4,TRBD2,CASSLASGGSYNEQFF,TGTGCCAGCAGCTTGGCTAGCGGGGGCTCCTACAATGAGCAGTTCTTC
TRBJ2-1,once,TRBV9,.,CASSVAGSLPNNEQFF,TGTGCCAGCAGCGTAGCGGGTAGCCTACCCAACAATGAGCAGTTCTTC
TRBJ1-4,.,TRBV11-2,TRBD1,CASSLWTRDSRNEKLFF,TGTGCCAGCAGCTTATGGACCCGGGACAGCCGAAATGAAAAACTGTTTTTT
TRBJ1-5,.,TRBV15,.,CATSREFFGNQPQHF,TGTGCCACCAGCAGAGAATTCTTTGGCAATCAGCCCCAGCATTTT
TRBJ1-5,.,TRBV19,.,CASSMVWGPSQPQHF,TGTGCCAGTAGTATGGTTTGGGGGCCCAGTCAGCCCCAGCATTTT
TRBJ2-7,.,TRBV5-1,TRBD2,CASSSAGGLSYEQYF,TGCGCCAGCAGTTCAGCGGGGGGGCTCTCCTACGAGCAGTACTTC
TRBJ1-4,.,TRBV30,TRBD1,CAWSGPRGQVEKLFF,TGTGCCTGGAGTGGCCCCAGGGGGCAGGTTGAAAAACTGTTTTTT
TRBJ2-3,.,TRBV7-3,TRBD2,CASGIAGGTDTQYF,TGTGCCAGCGGAATAGCGGGGGGGACAGATACGCAGTATTTT
TRBJ2-7,.,TRBV9,.,CASSVGLSIVGGKSYEQYF,TGTGCCAGCAGCGTAGGGCTATCTATCGTCGGCGGTAAGTCCTACGAGCAGTACTTC
TRBJ1-3,.,TRBV28,TRBD1,CASSLGQASGNTIYF,TGTGCCAGCAGTCTTGGACAGGCAAGTGGAAACACCATATATTTT
TRBJ2-1,.,TRBV2,.,CASSEAWSAGNEQFF,TGTGCCAGCAGTGAAGCCTGGTCAGCAGGGAATGAGCAGTTCTTC
TRBJ1-5,.,TRBV9,.,CASSVAAGDQPQHF,TGTGCCAGCAGCGTAGCGGCAGGGGATCAGCCCCAGCATTTT
TRBJ2-7,.,TRBV13,.,CASSLEGTAGRSYEQYF,TGTGCCAGCAGCTTAGAGGGTACGGCGGGGCGATCCTACGAGCAGTACTTC
TRBJ2-7,.,TRBV12-3/TRBV12-4,.,CASSLNGQGQYF,TGTGCCAGCAGTCTCAATGGGCAGGGGCAGTACTTC
TRBJ1-2,once,TRBV10-3,.,CAISEYTSGYTF,TGTGCCATCAGTGAGTACACCTCCGGCTACACCTTC
TRBJ2-7,.,TRBV18,TRBD2,CASSREAGSRSYEQYF,TGTGCCAGCTCAAGAGAAGCGGGGTCTCGCTCCTACGAGCAGTACTTC
TRBJ2-5,.,TRBV10-3,TRBD2,CAISESGLAVQETQYF,TGTGCCATCAGTGAATCGGGACTAGCGGTCCAAGAGACCCAGTACTTC
TRBJ1-5,few,TRBV2,TRBD1,CASRGDSHSNQPQHF,TGTGCCAGCAGGGGGGACAGCCATAGCAATCAGCCCCAGCATTTT
TRBJ2-1,.,TRBV27,TRBD2,CASSSPSGGAPNEQFF,TGTGCCAGCAGCAGCCCTAGCGGGGGGGCCCCCAATGAGCAGTTCTTC
TRBJ1-1,.,TRBV15,.,CATSRGGYGEAFF,TGTGCCACCAGCCGAGGCGGGTACGGTGAAGCTTTCTTT
TRBJ2-7,.,TRBV5-4,.,CASSLAQGPYEQYF,TGTGCCAGCAGCTTGGCTCAGGGGCCCTACGAGCAGTACTTC
TRBJ1-2,.,TRBV19,TRBD1,CASKPGQGAWSYGYTF,TGTGCCTCAAAGCCGGGACAGGGGGCCTGGTCCTATGGCTACACCTTC
TRBJ1-1,few,TRBV5-1,TRBD1,CASSLGWDRGEAFF,TGCGCCAGCAGCTTGGGGTGGGACAGGGGGGAAGCTTTCTTT
TRBJ1-5,.,TRBV6-1,TRBD1,CASSEPWTGLHQPQHF,TGTGCCAGCAGTGAACCTTGGACAGGGCTTCATCAGCCCCAGCATTTT
TRBJ2-7,.,TRBV7-9,TRBD1,CASSPRGTATYEQYF,TGTGCCAGCAGCCCCAGGGGGACGGCTACCTACGAGCAGTACTTC
TRBJ2-7,.,TRBV19,TRBD1,CASSIPGQGRREQYF,TGTGCCAGTAGTATACCCGGACAGGGGCGTAGGGAGCAGTACTTC
TRBJ2-7,.,TRBV2,.,CARGDLGEQYF,TGTGCCAGGGGGGACTTAGGGGAGCAGTACTTC
TRBJ1-6,few,TRBV5-1,TRBD1,CASSLLGGEVGSPLHF,TGCGCCAGCAGCTTACTAGGGGGCGAGGTCGGTTCACCCCTCCACTTT
TRBJ1-2,.,TRBV28,.,CASRTYARGQGYGYTF,TGTGCCAGCCGAACTTATGCCCGGGGTCAGGGGTATGGCTACACCTTC
TRBJ2-7,.,TRBV4-1,.,CASSPPGQRAYEQYF,TGCGCCAGCAGCCCTCCGGGACAACGGGCCTACGAGCAGTACTTC
TRBJ2-5,.,TRBV5-1,TRBD2,CASSLAPRGGGETQYF,TGCGCCAGCAGCTTGGCCCCGCGGGGGGGCGGAGAGACCCAGTACTTC
TRBJ1-3,.,TRBV19,.,CASSRYTGGTSGNTIYF,TGTGCCAGTAGTAGATACACAGGCGGGACCTCTGGAAACACCATATATTTT
TRBJ1-2,.,TRBV7-2,TRBD1,CASSSKRQGTNYGYTF,TGTGCCAGCAGCTCAAAACGACAGGGAACTAACTATGGCTACACCTTC
TRBJ2-5,.,TRBV28,TRBD1,CASSPTGQSETQYF,TGTGCCAGCAGTCCGACAGGGCAATCCGAGACCCAGTACTTC
TRBJ2-5,.,TRBV11-3,.,CASSSGVEETQYF,TGTGCCAGCAGCTCAGGGGTGGAAGAGACCCAGTACTTC
TRBJ2-1,.,TRBV2,TRBD2,CASSERSGGTLSSYNEQFF,TGTGCCAGCAGTGAAAGAAGCGGGGGGACCCTAAGCTCCTACAATGAGCAGTTCTTC
TRBJ2-2,.,TRBV18,TRBD1,CASSPRQGAKTGELFF,TGTGCCAGCTCACCACGGCAGGGGGCAAAGACCGGGGAGCTGTTTTTT
TRBJ2-3,.,TRBV7-2,TRBD2,CASSLSGASGGVADTQYF,TGTGCCAGCAGCCTAAGCGGGGCTAGCGGGGGGGTGGCAGATACGCAGTATTTT